The TCR beta chain under discussion was sequenced for a study of blood T cell repertoires in COVID-19. Losses at the gene ends were 6 bases for V and 4 bases for J; bases not matched to a gene: 8. The germline V gene has CDR1 SQVTM and CDR2 ANQGSEA. This CDR3 spans 15 amino acids. Produced via immunoSEQ multiplex PCR; TCRdb's table is partial and in-frame only. The sample yields roughly 250,000 clones, around 83% seen once. The rearrangement links TRBV29-1 to TRBJ2-2; 10 nucleotides match TRBD1. This TCR derives from a woman aged 40 to 50 who had recovered from COVID-19. Sequencing was carried out using peripheral blood. This CDR3 reads CSVAAGTGVTGELFF. In DNA form, the CDR3 reads TGCAGCGTAGCCGCCGGGACAGGGGTCACCGGGGAGCTGTTTTTT.